This T cell receptor beta chain was sequenced during a study of shared clonotypes between healthy human individuals. The study's findings and limits: Generation of non-shared clonotypes was less probable than generation of clonotypes shared by all four donors.

The CDR3 contains 16 residues. Comments on this clone: Its target is not known.

Every subset's genomic DNA went evenly onto several immunoSEQ plates. Original methodology: ImmunoSEQ junction-only sequences lacked quality scores, so their filtering differed. The method was immunoSEQ multiplex PCR; TCRdb's version includes in-frame clones alone and lacks a portion of them. The DNA was the basis for D and trimming; V, J and clone size are from that table. Of more than 400,000 clones listed, almost 97% are singletons. The origin of this receptor is a woman in her twenties or thirties in good health. V gene TRBV21-1 combines with J gene TRBJ2-7. TRBV21-1 is a pseudogene locus. The sample comprised naive CD4+ T cells sorted from blood. Subset meaning: CD45RA+ positively selected. CDR3 in amino acids: CASQGRQPSSYYEQYF. Here the CDR3 DNA reads TGTGCCAGCCAAGGTCGGCAGCCGTCTTCCTACTACGAGCAGTACTTC.